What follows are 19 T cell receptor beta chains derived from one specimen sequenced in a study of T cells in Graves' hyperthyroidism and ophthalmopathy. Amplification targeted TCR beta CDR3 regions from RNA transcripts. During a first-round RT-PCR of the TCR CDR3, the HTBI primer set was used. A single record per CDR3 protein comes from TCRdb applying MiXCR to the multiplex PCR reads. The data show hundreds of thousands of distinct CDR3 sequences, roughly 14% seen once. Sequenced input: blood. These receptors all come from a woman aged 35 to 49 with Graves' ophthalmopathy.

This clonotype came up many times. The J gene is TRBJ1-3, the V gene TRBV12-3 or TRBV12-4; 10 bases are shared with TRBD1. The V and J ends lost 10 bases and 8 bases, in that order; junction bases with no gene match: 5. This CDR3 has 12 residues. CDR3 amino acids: CAIRDRGHTIYF. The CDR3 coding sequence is TGTGCCATTAGGGACAGGGGACACACCATATATTTT.

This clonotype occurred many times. This CDR3 reads CASRETGRYSYEQYF. The DNA of the CDR3 is TGTGCCAGCAGGGAGACAGGGAGATACTCCTACGAGCAGTACTTC. This chain links TRBV28 with TRBJ2-7; 7 bases are a match to TRBD1. The CDR3 runs to 15 residues. J was trimmed by 0 bases and V by 6 bases; bases with no gene match: 8. Germline lookup yields CDR1 MDHEN and CDR2 SYDVKM.

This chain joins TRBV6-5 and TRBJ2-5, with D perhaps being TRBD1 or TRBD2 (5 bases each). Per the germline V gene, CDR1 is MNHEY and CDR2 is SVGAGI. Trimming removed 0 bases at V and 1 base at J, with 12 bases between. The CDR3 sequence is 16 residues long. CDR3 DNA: TGTGCCAGCAGTTACTCGGCCACTAGGGGCCAAGAGACCCAGTACTTC. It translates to CASSYSATRGQETQYF.

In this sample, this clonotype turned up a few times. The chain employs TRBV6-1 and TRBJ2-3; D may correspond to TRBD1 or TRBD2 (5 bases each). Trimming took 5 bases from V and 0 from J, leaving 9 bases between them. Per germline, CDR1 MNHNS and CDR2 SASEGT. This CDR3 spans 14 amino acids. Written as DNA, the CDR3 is TGTGCCAGCAGTCCCCGGGACAGCACAGATACGCAGTATTTT. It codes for CASSPRDSTDTQYF.

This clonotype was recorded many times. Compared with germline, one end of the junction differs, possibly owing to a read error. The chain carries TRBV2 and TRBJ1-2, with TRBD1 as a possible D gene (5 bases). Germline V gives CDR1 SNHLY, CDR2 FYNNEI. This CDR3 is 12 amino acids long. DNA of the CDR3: TGTGCCAGCAGCGAAGACAGCTATGGCTACACCTTC. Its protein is CASSEDSYGYTF.

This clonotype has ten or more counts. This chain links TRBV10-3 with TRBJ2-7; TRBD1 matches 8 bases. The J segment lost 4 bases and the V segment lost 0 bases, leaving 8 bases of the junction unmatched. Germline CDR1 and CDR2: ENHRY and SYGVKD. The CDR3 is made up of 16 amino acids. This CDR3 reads CAISESWTGSRYEQYF. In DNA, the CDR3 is TGTGCCATCAGTGAGTCCTGGACAGGGTCCAGATACGAGCAGTACTTC.

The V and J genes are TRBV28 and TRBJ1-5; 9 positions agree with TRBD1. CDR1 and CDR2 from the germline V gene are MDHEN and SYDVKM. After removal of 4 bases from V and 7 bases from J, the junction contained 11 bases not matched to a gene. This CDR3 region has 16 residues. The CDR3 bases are TGTGCCAGCAGTTCGCCCGGACAGGGGAAGGGACAGCCCCAGCATTTT. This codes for CASSSPGQGKGQPQHF.

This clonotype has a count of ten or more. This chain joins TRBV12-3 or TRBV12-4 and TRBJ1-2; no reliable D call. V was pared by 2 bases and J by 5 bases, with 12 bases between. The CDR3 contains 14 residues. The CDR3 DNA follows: TGTGCCAGCAGTTTAAGGGAGGCTTTTTATGGCTACACCTTC. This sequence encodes CASSLREAFYGYTF.

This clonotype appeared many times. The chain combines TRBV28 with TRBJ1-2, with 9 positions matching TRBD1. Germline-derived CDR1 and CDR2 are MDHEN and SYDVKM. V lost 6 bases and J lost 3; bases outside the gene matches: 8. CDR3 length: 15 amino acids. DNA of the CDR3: TGTGCCAGCAGCTTCCTGACAGGGGGAGACTATGGCTACACCTTC. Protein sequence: CASSFLTGGDYGYTF.

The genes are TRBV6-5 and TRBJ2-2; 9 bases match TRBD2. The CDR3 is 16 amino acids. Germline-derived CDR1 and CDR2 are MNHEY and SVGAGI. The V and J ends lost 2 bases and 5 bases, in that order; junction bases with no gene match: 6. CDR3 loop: CASSYVAGAGTGELFF. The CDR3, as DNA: TGTGCCAGCAGTTACGTAGCGGGAGCGGGGACCGGGGAGCTGTTTTTT.

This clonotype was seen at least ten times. Here the CDR3 reads CASSLDPAAFGEQYF. CDR3 bases: TGTGCCAGCAGCTTGGACCCCGCGGCTTTTGGCGAGCAGTACTTC. The chain couples TRBV7-8 to TRBJ2-7; no firm D call. Trimming took 3 bases from V and 6 from J, leaving 18 bases between them. The CDR3 is 15 amino acids. The germline V gene has CDR1 SGHVS and CDR2 FQNEAQ.

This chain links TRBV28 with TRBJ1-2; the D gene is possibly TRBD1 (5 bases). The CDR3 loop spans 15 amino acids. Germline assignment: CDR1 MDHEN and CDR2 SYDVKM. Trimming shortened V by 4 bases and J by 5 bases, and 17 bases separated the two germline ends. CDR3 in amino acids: CASSSAPTETYGYTF. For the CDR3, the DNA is TGTGCCAGCAGTTCTGCCCCGACAGAAACATATGGCTACACCTTC.

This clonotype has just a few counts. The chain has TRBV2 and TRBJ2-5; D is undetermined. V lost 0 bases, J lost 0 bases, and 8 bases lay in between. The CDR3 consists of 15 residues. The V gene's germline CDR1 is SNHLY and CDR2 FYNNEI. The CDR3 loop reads CASSEADTYQETQYF. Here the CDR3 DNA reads TGTGCCAGCAGTGAAGCTGACACGTACCAAGAGACCCAGTACTTC.

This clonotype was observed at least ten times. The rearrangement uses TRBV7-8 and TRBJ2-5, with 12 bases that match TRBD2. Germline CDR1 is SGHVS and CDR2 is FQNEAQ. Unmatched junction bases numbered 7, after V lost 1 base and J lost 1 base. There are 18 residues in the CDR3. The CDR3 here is CASSLGATSGRPQETQYF. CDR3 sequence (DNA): TGTGCCAGCAGCTTAGGGGCTACTAGCGGGAGGCCCCAAGAGACCCAGTACTTC. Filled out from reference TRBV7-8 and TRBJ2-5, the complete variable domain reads GAGVSQSPRYKVAKRGQDVALRCDPISGHVSLFWYQQALGQGPEFLTYFQNEAQLDKSGLPSDRFFAERPEGSVSTLKIQRTQQEDSAVYLCASSLGATSGRPQETQYFGPGTRLLVL.

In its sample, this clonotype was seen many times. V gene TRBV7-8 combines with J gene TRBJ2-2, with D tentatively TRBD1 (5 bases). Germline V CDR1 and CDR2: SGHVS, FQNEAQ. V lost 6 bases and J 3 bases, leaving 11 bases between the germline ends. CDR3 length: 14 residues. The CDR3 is CASRSVGDTGELFF. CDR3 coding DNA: TGTGCCAGCAGATCGGTAGGGGACACCGGGGAGCTGTTTTTT.

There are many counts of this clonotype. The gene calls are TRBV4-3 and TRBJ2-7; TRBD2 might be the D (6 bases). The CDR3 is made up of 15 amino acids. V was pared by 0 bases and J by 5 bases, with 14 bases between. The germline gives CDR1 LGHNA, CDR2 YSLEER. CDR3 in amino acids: CASSQDRLATNEQYF. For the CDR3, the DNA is TGCGCCAGCAGCCAAGACCGGCTAGCGACAAACGAGCAGTACTTC.

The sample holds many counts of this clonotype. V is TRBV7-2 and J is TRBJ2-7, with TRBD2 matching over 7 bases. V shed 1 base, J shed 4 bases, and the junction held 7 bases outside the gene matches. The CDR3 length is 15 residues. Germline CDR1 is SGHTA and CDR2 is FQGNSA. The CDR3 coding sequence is TGTGCCAGCAGCTTAGGGCAGGGACTACATTACGAGCAGTACTTC. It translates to CASSLGQGLHYEQYF.

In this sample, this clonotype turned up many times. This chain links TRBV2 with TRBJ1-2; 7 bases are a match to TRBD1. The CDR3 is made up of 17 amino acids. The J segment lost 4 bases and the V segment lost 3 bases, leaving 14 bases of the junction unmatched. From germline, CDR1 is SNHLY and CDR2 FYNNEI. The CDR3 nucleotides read TGTGCCAGCAGTGAGCCAAACCGACAGGGAAAAGGCTATGGCTACACCTTC. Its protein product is CASSEPNRQGKGYGYTF.

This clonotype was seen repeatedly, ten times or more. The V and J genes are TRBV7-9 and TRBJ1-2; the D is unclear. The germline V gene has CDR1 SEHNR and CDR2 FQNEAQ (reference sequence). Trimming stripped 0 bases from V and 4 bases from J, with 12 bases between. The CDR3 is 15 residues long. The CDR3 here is CASSLATPEIYGYTF. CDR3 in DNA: TGTGCCAGCAGCTTAGCCACTCCAGAGATCTATGGCTACACCTTC.